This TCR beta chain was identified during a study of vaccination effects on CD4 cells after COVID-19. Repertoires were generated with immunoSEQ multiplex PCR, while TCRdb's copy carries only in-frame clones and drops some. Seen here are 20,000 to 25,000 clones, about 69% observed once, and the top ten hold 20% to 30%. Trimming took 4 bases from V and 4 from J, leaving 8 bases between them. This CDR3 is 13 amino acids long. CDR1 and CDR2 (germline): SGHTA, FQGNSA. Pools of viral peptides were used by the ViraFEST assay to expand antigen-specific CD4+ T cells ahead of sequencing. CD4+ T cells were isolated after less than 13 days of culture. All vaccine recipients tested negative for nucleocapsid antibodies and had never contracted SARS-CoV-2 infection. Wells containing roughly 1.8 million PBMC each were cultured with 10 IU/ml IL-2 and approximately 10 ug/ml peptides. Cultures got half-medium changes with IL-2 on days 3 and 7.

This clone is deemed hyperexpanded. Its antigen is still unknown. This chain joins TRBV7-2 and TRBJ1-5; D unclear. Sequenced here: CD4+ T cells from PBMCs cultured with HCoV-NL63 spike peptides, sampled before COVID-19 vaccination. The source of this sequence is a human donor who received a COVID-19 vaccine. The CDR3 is CASSSDLNQPQHF. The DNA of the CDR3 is TGTGCCAGCAGCTCGGATCTGAATCAGCCCCAGCATTTT.